These T cell receptor beta chains were read from a single sample in a study of regulatory T cells in long-lasting Graves disease. TCRdb ran MiXCR on the multiplex PCR reads and lists one entry per CDR3 protein. Here the sample spans just over 600,000 distinct CDR3 sequences, 15% to 20% being singletons. The data also belong to a second study, concerning T cells in Graves' hyperthyroidism and ophthalmopathy.

The sequencing here drew on peripheral blood mononuclear cells (PBMCs), taken at new diagnosis, from a patient treated with antithyroid drugs. The source of these receptors is a young woman with Graves disease. Both conserved end residues are part of each CDR3. The order of the fields is J gene, V gene, CDR3 protein.

TRBJ2-3 | TRBV6-1 | CARGLAGATDTQYF
TRBJ1-2 | TRBV28 | CASRQLDRGLVGYTF
TRBJ2-1 | TRBV7-2 | CASSFRLAGGDEQFF
TRBJ2-7 | TRBV30 | CAWSVLFGRGYEQYF
TRBJ1-6 | TRBV5-1 | CASSYVGGSSPLHF
TRBJ1-2 | TRBV7-2 | CASSPGTGGGSYGYTF
TRBJ1-5 | TRBV28 | CASSLPDRVQAQHF
TRBJ2-1 | TRBV28 | CASSYWGSNEQFF
TRBJ1-2 | TRBV6-5 | CASSYSRGDYGYTF
TRBJ2-7 | TRBV20-1 | CSANRGTTHFYEQYF
TRBJ2-7 | TRBV3-1 | CASSPQFRDMVLVEQYF
TRBJ2-2 | TRBV18 | CASSPPPGTTGELFF
TRBJ1-4 | TRBV27 | CASSHLKATNEKLFF
TRBJ2-2 | TRBV5-1 | CASSSKDPGELFF
TRBJ1-1 | TRBV10-3 | CAISDFGQGRYFF
TRBJ2-7 | TRBV30 | CAWRQGATYEQYF
TRBJ1-6 | TRBV7-6 | CASSLSEGLNSPLHF
TRBJ1-2 | TRBV6-2/TRBV6-3 | CASSESHIPNGYGYTF
TRBJ1-6 | TRBV3-1 | CASSHRGFGSPLHF
TRBJ2-3 | TRBV7-9 | CASTPSGPPQDTQYF
TRBJ2-1 | TRBV7-2 | CASSRSGTSGIVEQFF
TRBJ1-2 | TRBV19 | CASKFQDGANGYTF
TRBJ2-7 | TRBV7-2 | CASSLEGAGGSEQYF
TRBJ2-7 | TRBV27 | CASSSFAGTVSYEQYF
TRBJ2-3 | TRBV15 | CATSRDRPGRDTQYF
TRBJ2-3 | TRBV3-1 | CASSQVITDTQYF
TRBJ2-2 | TRBV2 | CASRGLTGELFF
TRBJ1-2 | TRBV6-2/TRBV6-3 | CASSPAIHYGYTF
TRBJ2-3 | TRBV7-3 | CASSLALAVDTQYF
TRBJ2-7 | TRBV29-1 | CSVVGDSSYEQYF
TRBJ1-2 | TRBV29-1 | CSATGANGYTF
TRBJ2-2 | TRBV7-6 | CASSLQGYTGELFF
TRBJ2-3 | TRBV4-1 | CASSQSLEDTQYF
TRBJ1-1 | TRBV28 | CASSLGLDTEAFF
TRBJ2-3 | TRBV2 | CASIWHLTDTQYF
TRBJ2-5 | TRBV16 | CASSQDYKETQYF
TRBJ2-3 | TRBV4-1 | CASSSADREDTQYF
TRBJ1-2 | TRBV19 | CASSIKNNYGYTF
TRBJ1-1 | TRBV5-1 | CASSPTDRGRTEAFF
TRBJ2-4 | TRBV19 | CASKSGTTKNIQYF